This TCR beta chain originates from a study of technical replicates of blood from a handful of donors. Here immunoSEQ multiplex PCR was the method, and the copy in TCRdb shows in-frame clones only, minus some. The sample lists 60,000 to 85,000 clones; roughly nine tenths were seen once. V lost 4 bases and J lost 6, with 15 bases in between. The CDR3 consists of 14 residues. Germline CDR1 reads SGHDT; CDR2 reads YYEEEE. The sequencing input was T cells isolated from PBMCs. The source of this sequence is a human donor in good health. V is TRBV5-6 and J is TRBJ2-3; D perhaps matches TRBD2 (6 bases). In nucleotides, the CDR3 is TGTGCCAGCAGCAAAGTCGGAGGGGAGGATACGCAGTATTTT. This translates into CASSKVGGEDTQYF.